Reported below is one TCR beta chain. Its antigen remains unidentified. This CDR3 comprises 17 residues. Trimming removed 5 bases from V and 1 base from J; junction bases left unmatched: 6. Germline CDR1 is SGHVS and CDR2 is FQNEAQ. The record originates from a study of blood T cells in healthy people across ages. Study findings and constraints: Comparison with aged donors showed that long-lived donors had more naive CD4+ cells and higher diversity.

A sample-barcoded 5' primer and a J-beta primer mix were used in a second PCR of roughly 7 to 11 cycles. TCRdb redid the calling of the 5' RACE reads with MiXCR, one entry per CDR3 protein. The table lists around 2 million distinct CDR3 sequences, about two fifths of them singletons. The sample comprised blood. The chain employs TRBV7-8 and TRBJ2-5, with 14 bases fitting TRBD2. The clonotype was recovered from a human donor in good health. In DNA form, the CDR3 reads TGTGCCAGCAGCCCTGGACTAGCGGGGGGAATCCAAGAGACCCAGTACTTC. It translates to CASSPGLAGGIQETQYF.